This paragraph reports one T cell receptor (beta chain). Per germline, CDR1 LGHNA and CDR2 YNFKEQ. Trimming removed 4 bases from V and 5 bases from J; junction bases left unmatched: 5. The CDR3 contains 14 residues. In the original processing: Estimation of nucleated cell counts relied on the amplification of reference gene primers. Profiled with immunoSEQ multiplex PCR; TCRdb holds only in-frame clones, not every one. Clone size and the V and J calls come from that table; the DNA yielded D and trimming. The data contain approximately 670,000 clones, about nine tenths of them singletons. This record comes from a study of blood T cell repertoires in COVID-19. Study details: The analysed material was cDNA or gDNA that came from T cells, B-cell-depleted T cells, or PBMCs.

The rearrangement uses TRBV4-2 and TRBJ2-3; 8 bases are a match to TRBD2. The TCR comes from a woman under 30 with acute or convalescent COVID-19. The sequenced sample consisted of peripheral blood. CDR3 coding DNA: TGTGCCAGCAGCCTCGGGGGGGCCCGAGATACGCAGTATTTT. Its protein is CASSLGGARDTQYF.